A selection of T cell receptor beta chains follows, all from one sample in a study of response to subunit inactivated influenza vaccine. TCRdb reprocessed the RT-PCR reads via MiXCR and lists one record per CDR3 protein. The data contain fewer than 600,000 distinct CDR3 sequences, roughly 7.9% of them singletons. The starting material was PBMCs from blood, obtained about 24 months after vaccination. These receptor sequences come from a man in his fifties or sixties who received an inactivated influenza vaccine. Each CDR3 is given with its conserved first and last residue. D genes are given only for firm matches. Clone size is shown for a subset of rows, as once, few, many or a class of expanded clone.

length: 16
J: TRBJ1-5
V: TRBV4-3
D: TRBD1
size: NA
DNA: TGCGCCAGCAGCCCAACTCTAGGGGGCAGAGCTCAGCCCCAGCATTTT
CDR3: CASSPTLGGRAQPQHF

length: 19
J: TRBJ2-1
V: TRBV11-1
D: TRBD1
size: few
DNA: TGTGCCAGCAGCTTAGGTTTGGCGACAGGGGGCCTACTGGGGCGTGAGCAGTTCTTC
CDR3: CASSLGLATGGLLGREQFF

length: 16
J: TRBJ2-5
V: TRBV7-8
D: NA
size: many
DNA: TGTGCCAGCAGTAGATTCGGGGACTGGAAGAAAGAGACCCAGTACTTC
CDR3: CASSRFGDWKKETQYF

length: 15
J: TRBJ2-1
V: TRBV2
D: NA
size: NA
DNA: TGTGCCAGCAGGGTAACTACATCCCCTCGTAATGAGCAGTTCTTC
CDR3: CASRVTTSPRNEQFF

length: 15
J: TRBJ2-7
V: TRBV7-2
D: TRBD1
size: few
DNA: TGTGCCAGCAGCTTAGATCGGGACAGCCTCTACGAGCAGTACTTC
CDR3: CASSLDRDSLYEQYF

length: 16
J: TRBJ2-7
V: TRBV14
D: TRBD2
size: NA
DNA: TGTGCCAGCAGCCACGGAGCGGGACTAGCGGGGATAGAGCAGTACTTC
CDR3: CASSHGAGLAGIEQYF

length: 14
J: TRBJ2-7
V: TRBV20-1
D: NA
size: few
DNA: TGCAGTGCTAGAGTCGGGGGACCCTCCTACGAGCAGTACTTC
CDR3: CSARVGGPSYEQYF

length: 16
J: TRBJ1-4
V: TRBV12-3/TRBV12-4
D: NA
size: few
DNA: TGTGCCAGCAGTTCGGGCAGCTATGCAACTAATGAAAAACTGTTTTTT
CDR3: CASSSGSYATNEKLFF

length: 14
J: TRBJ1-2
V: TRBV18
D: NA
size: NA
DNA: TGTGCCAGCTCACCAGCCAATTCTAACTATGGCTACACCTTC
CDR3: CASSPANSNYGYTF

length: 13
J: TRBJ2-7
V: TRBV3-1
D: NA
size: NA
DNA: TGTGCCAGCAGCCAAGGTAGAGTGGGCGAGCAGTACTTC
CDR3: CASSQGRVGEQYF

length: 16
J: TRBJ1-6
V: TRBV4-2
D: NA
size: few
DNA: TGTGCCAGCAGCCAAGCACCGGACGGCTATAATTCACCCCTCCACTTT
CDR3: CASSQAPDGYNSPLHF

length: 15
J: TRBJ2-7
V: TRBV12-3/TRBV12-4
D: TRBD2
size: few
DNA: TGTGCCAGCAGTTTAGTCGGGGGGGCAATTAGCGAGCAGTACTTC
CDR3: CASSLVGGAISEQYF

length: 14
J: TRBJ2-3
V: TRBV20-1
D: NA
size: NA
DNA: TGCAGTGCTAGAGATCAACTGATCACAGATACGCAGTATTTT
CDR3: CSARDQLITDTQYF

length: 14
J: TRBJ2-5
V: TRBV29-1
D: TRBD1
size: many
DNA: TGCAGCGTTCGACCGACAGGGGATTTTGAGACCCAGTACTTC
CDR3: CSVRPTGDFETQYF

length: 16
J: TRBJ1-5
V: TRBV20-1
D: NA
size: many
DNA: TGCAGTGCTAGAGCCCCCGGTCCGACCAACAATCAGCCCCAGCATTTT
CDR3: CSARAPGPTNNQPQHF

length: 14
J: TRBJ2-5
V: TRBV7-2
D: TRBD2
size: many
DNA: TGTGCCAGCAGCCTTCTAGCGGGGCAAGAGACCCAGTACTTC
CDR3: CASSLLAGQETQYF

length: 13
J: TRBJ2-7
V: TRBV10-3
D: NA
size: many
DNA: TGTGCCATCAGTGAGTCGACAGTCTACGAGCAGTACTTC
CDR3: CAISESTVYEQYF

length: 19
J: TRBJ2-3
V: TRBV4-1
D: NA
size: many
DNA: TGCGCCAGCAGCCACCAAGCAGCGAGAGCGAGAACAAACACAGATACGCAGTATTTT
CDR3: CASSHQAARARTNTDTQYF

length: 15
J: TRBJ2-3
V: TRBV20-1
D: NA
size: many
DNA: TGCAGTGCTACAGGCCTCGACGTTCCCACAGATACGCAGTATTTT
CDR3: CSATGLDVPTDTQYF

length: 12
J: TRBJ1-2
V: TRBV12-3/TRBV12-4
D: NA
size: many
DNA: TGTGCCAGCAGTAGAACAGGGCGGGGCTACACCTTC
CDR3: CASSRTGRGYTF

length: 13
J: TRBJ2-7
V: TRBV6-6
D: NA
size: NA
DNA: TGTGCCAGCATCGAAGGCAGGGGGGATGAGCAGTACTTC
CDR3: CASIEGRGDEQYF

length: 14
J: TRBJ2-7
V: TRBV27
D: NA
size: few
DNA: TGTGCCAGCAGTTTGGGTTACACCTCCTACGAGCAGTACTTC
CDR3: CASSLGYTSYEQYF